These 30 T cell receptor beta chains came from one sample sequenced in a study of T cell responses to AZD1222 COVID-19 vaccine. The protocol was immunoSEQ multiplex PCR, while the TCRdb copy is restricted to in-frame clones and leaves out a portion. This sample has over 100,000 clones; 88% occur once, and the top ten carry 10% to 15%. The source was peripheral blood, collected on day 0 of MenACWY control vaccination. These receptors were collected from an adult in good health.

The J gene is TRBJ2-5, the V gene TRBV5-1; perhaps TRBD2 as D (6 bases). The CDR3 contains 17 residues. V was shortened by 0 bases and J by 1 base, with 16 bases between the two germline ends. The V gene's germline CDR1 is SGHRS and CDR2 YFSETQ. CDR3 nucleotide sequence: TGCGCCAGCAGCTTGGCCGGCTGGAACGGGGGCCAAGAGACCCAGTACTTC. Translation gives CASSLAGWNGGQETQYF.

The chain has TRBV7-2 and TRBJ2-2; D is perhaps TRBD2 (6 bases). The CDR3 covers 15 residues. The germline gives CDR1 SGHTA, CDR2 FQGNSA. Deletions cut 1 base from V and 3 bases from J, with 9 bases between. Written as DNA, the CDR3 is TGTGCCAGCAGCTTAGAAGGAGGGGACACCGGGGAGCTGTTTTTT. Translated: CASSLEGGDTGELFF.

Notes on this clone: One end of the junction varies from germline; a read error may be responsible. In nucleotides, the CDR3 is TGTGCCAGCAGCCGTGGACAGGTTTTTGATTTT. It translates to CASSRGQVFDF. The genes are TRBV6-2 or TRBV6-3 and TRBJ2-3; 7 bases line up with TRBD1. Looked up from germline, CDR1 is MNHEY and CDR2 is SVGEGT. There are 11 residues in the CDR3.

The chain employs TRBV5-6 and TRBJ1-1, with 10 nucleotides matching TRBD1. The CDR3 runs 16 residues. Germline assignment: CDR1 SGHDT and CDR2 YYEEEE. V shed 4 bases, J shed 4 bases, and the junction held 10 bases outside the gene matches. The CDR3 sequence: CASSRDRGGDSTEAFF. The CDR3 DNA follows: TGTGCCAGCAGCCGGGACAGGGGTGGTGATAGCACTGAAGCTTTCTTT.

The chain recombines TRBV19 with TRBJ1-1; maybe TRBD1 (5 bases). Germline V lookup: CDR1 LNHDA, CDR2 SQIVND (reference sequence). The CDR3 totals 14 residues. V lost 1 base to trimming and J lost 5 bases, with 11 bases between them. This CDR3 is CASSIALWGTEAFF. The CDR3 coding sequence is TGTGCCAGTAGTATAGCCCTCTGGGGGACTGAAGCTTTCTTT.

There are a few counts of this clone. This chain uses TRBV6-5 with TRBJ1-6; D gene uncertain. CDR3 length: 11 residues. V was trimmed by 5 bases and J by 13 bases, leaving 9 bases between them. Germline-derived CDR1 and CDR2 are MNHEY and SVGAGI. The CDR3 spells CASSLDFPLHF. Here the CDR3 DNA reads TGTGCCAGCAGTCTTGACTTTCCCCTCCACTTT.

This clone appeared once. At the DNA level, this CDR3 is encoded by other sequences in the same sample as well. This chain links TRBV4-3 with TRBJ1-2; a possible D gene is TRBD1 (6 bases). This CDR3 comprises 13 residues. The V gene's germline CDR1 is LGHNA and CDR2 YSLEER. V dropped 1 base and J dropped 5 bases, with 8 bases sitting between them. Written as DNA, the CDR3 is TGCGCCAGCAGCCAAGCAGGGGATTATGGCTACACCTTC. Its translation is CASSQAGDYGYTF.

V is TRBV4-1 and J is TRBJ1-1; 7 bases fit TRBD1. CDR1 MGHRA and CDR2 YSYEKL come from the germline V gene. Trimming removed 3 bases from V and 4 bases from J; junction bases left unmatched: 8. The CDR3 has 15 residues. The CDR3, as DNA: TGCGCCAGCAGCCACCTAGACAGGGCGGGCACTGAAGCTTTCTTT. Its translation is CASSHLDRAGTEAFF.

The rearrangement joins TRBV18 to TRBJ1-5, with 10 bases aligning to TRBD1. V gave up 0 bases and J gave up 4 bases; unmatched junction bases: 0. The CDR3 runs to 15 residues. Germline CDR1 is KGHSH and CDR2 is LQKENI. DNA for the CDR3: TGTGCCAGCTCACCACCGGGACAGGGGAATCAGCCCCAGCATTTT. Translated, it gives CASSPPGQGNQPQHF.

The gene calls are TRBV23-1 and TRBJ2-1; D ambiguous. TRBV23-1 is treated as an ORF (open reading frame) with a function not yet certain. V lost 7 bases and J 8 bases, leaving 21 bases between the germline ends. The CDR3 spans 15 residues. Here the CDR3 reads CASTVVLLKMDEQFF. The CDR3 nucleotides read TGCGCCAGCACCGTGGTTCTGTTGAAGATGGATGAGCAGTTCTTC.

The chain is built from TRBV27 and TRBJ1-6; D unclear. The CDR3 extends over 14 amino acids. Germline V gives CDR1 MNHEY, CDR2 SMNVEV (reference sequence). V lost 3 bases, J lost 5 bases, and 8 bases lay in between. The CDR3 protein is CASSFRANNSPLHF. The CDR3, as DNA: TGTGCCAGCAGTTTCCGGGCCAATAATTCACCCCTCCACTTT.

The chain recombines TRBV5-6 with TRBJ1-2; 11 nucleotides agree with TRBD1. This CDR3 is built from 17 residues. V gave up 1 base and J gave up 7 bases; unmatched junction bases: 12. Germline V lookup: CDR1 SGHDT, CDR2 YYEEEE. In DNA, the CDR3 is TGTGCCAGCAGCTTGAGAGGACAGGGGGCTTTTCTCAGTGGCTACACCTTC. Translated, it gives CASSLRGQGAFLSGYTF.

The V gene is TRBV19, the J gene TRBJ2-3; no definite D call. V was clipped by 10 bases and J by 2 bases, with 7 bases between them. The CDR3 is 11 residues long. The germline V gene encodes CDR1 LNHDA and CDR2 SQIVND (reference sequence). CDR3: CATQFTDTQYF. For the CDR3, the DNA is TGTGCCACCCAGTTCACAGATACGCAGTATTTT. The whole variable domain, remainder taken from reference TRBV19 and TRBJ2-3, is DGGITQSPKYLFRKEGQNVTLSCEQNLNHDAMYWYRQDPGQGLRLIYYSQIVNDFQKGDIAEGYSVSREKKESFPLTVTSAQKNPTAFYLCATQFTDTQYFGPGTRLTVL.

The chain carries TRBV3-1 (or the pseudogene TRBV3-2) and TRBJ2-7; 11 nucleotides align to TRBD2. The ends lost 2 bases at V and 5 bases at J; junction bases unmatched: 5. The germline gives CDR1 LGHDT, CDR2 YNNKEL (reference sequence). This CDR3 region has 15 residues. CDR3 coding DNA: TGTGCCAGCAGCCAAACTAGCGGGGGCAGGGACGAGCAGTACTTC. This translates into CASSQTSGGRDEQYF.

V gene TRBV27 combines with J gene TRBJ2-5; D not certain. The V gene lost 5 bases and the J gene lost 5 bases, with 15 bases spanning the gap. The CDR3 is 14 amino acids. Germline V gene lookup returns CDR1 MNHEY and CDR2 SMNVEV (reference sequence). This CDR3 reads CASSPGAGLETQYF. The CDR3 nucleotides read TGTGCCAGCAGTCCCGGAGCCGGGTTGGAGACCCAGTACTTC.

The chain uses TRBV4-3 and TRBJ2-1, with a tentative D call TRBD2 (5 bases). The length of the CDR3 is 14 residues. Trimming took off 0 bases at V and 10 bases at J, with 13 bases between the two ends. Germline CDR1 LGHNA, CDR2 YSLEER. CDR3 loop: CASSQDPRESEQFF. The CDR3 nucleotides are TGCGCCAGCAGCCAAGATCCGAGGGAGTCCGAGCAGTTCTTC.

V usage is TRBV6-5 and J usage is TRBJ1-6; a possible D gene is TRBD1 (5 bases). CDR1 and CDR2 (germline): MNHEY, SVGAGI. There are 14 residues in the CDR3. Between the trimmed V and J ends, which lost 5 bases and 10 bases, there was a span of 15 bases. CDR3: CASSPLGGRSPLHF. Written as DNA, the CDR3 is TGTGCCAGCAGTCCCCTTGGGGGAAGGTCACCCCTCCACTTT.

J is TRBJ1-2 and V is TRBV30; no firm D call. The V and J ends lost 5 bases and 0 bases respectively, with 7 bases between them. Germline values: CDR1 GTSNPN, CDR2 SVGIG (reference sequence). CDR3 size: 12 residues. CDR3 nucleotide sequence: TGTGCCTGGGAAGCAGCTAACTATGGCTACACCTTC. This sequence encodes CAWEAANYGYTF.

This chain links TRBV19 with TRBJ1-1; 9 positions agree with TRBD1. The CDR3 is made up of 12 amino acids. Trimming took 6 bases from V and 4 from J; bases not matched to a gene: 0. CDR1 and CDR2 from the germline V gene are LNHDA and SQIVND (reference sequence). CDR3 bases: TGTGCCAGTAGGGGACAGGGCACTGAAGCTTTCTTT. It specifies CASRGQGTEAFF. The whole variable domain, filled in from reference TRBV19 and TRBJ1-1, reads DGGITQSPKYLFRKEGQNVTLSCEQNLNHDAMYWYRQDPGQGLRLIYYSQIVNDFQKGDIAEGYSVSREKKESFPLTVTSAQKNPTAFYLCASRGQGTEAFFGQGTRLTVV.

This clone showed up just once. The chain links TRBV7-8 to TRBJ2-3; 10 bases are shared with TRBD2. Germline lookup yields CDR1 SGHVS and CDR2 FQNEAQ. V was clipped by 5 bases and J by 5 bases; unmatched bases: 22. CDR3 length: 20 residues. The CDR3 bases are TGTGCCAGCAGCCCATGGGTGGAGCTAGCGGGGGCCATCCGCGGAGATACGCAGTATTTT. This codes for CASSPWVELAGAIRGDTQYF.

The V call is TRBV11-2, the J call TRBJ2-7; D may match TRBD1 or TRBD2 (5 bases each). The germline gives CDR1 SGHAT, CDR2 FQNNGV. The V gene lost 0 bases and the J gene lost 5 bases, with 17 bases spanning the gap. The CDR3 spans 16 residues. CDR3 amino acids: CASSLDGSGTPHEQYF. The CDR3 DNA is TGTGCCAGCAGCTTAGATGGGTCGGGGACCCCCCACGAGCAGTACTTC. Complete variable domain (other parts from reference TRBV11-2 and TRBJ2-7): EAGVAQSPRYKIIEKRQSVAFWCNPISGHATLYWYQQILGQGPKLLIQFQNNGVVDDSQLPKDRFSAERLKGVDSTLKIQPAKLEDSAVYLCASSLDGSGTPHEQYFGPGTRLTVT.

The chain joins TRBV4-2 to TRBJ2-1, with TRBD1 identical over 12 bases. The germline gives CDR1 LGHNA, CDR2 YNFKEQ. V trimming: 4 bases; J trimming: 2 bases; junction bases outside the gene matches: 9. This CDR3 has 18 residues. The CDR3 nucleotides read TGTGCCAGCAGCCCGGGGACAGGGGGCTTCAACGCCTACAATGAGCAGTTCTTC. This gives the protein CASSPGTGGFNAYNEQFF.

As DNA, the CDR3 is TGTGCCAGCAGAGAGGCGTTGGTCAGGACCTACGAGCAGTACTTC. It is translated as CASREALVRTYEQYF. This sequence joins TRBV2 and TRBJ2-7; D unresolved. From germline, CDR1 is SNHLY and CDR2 FYNNEI. V was trimmed by 6 bases and J by 2 bases, leaving 17 bases between them. The CDR3 loop spans 15 amino acids.

The table lists this clone with many counts. This chain links TRBV6-5 with TRBJ1-1, with D unclear. Trimming removed 8 bases from V and 11 bases from J, with 12 bases in between. Germline V CDR1 and CDR2: MNHEY, SVGAGI. This CDR3 contains 10 residues. The CDR3 DNA reads TGTGCCAGCGGTCAGGATGACGCTTTCTTT. It codes for CASGQDDAFF.

J is TRBJ2-7 and V is TRBV28, with D perhaps matching TRBD2 (6 bases). CDR1 is MDHEN and CDR2 is SYDVKM in the germline V gene. V was pared by 6 bases and J by 3 bases, with 9 bases between. This CDR3 contains 12 residues. The CDR3 region has the DNA TGTGCCAGCAGCCCAGCGGGCTACGAGCAGTACTTC. It is translated as CASSPAGYEQYF. The full variable domain, its missing parts supplied by reference TRBV28 and TRBJ2-7, is DVKVTQSSRYLVKRTGEKVFLECVQDMDHENMFWYRQDPGLGLRLIYFSYDVKMKEKGDIPEGYSVSREKKERFSLILESASTNQTSMYLCASSPAGYEQYFGPGTRLTVT.

The chain carries TRBV19 and TRBJ2-7, with D unresolved. Trimming cost V 1 base and J 1 base, with 8 bases left between them. This CDR3 has 14 amino acids. Looked up from germline, CDR1 is LNHDA and CDR2 is SQIVND (reference sequence). The CDR3 is CASSIGPASYEQYF. Here the CDR3 DNA reads TGTGCCAGTAGTATAGGGCCAGCTTCCTACGAGCAGTACTTC.

CDR3 sequence: CASSFSTPYEQYF. The DNA of the CDR3 is TGTGCCAGCAGCTTTTCAACGCCGTACGAGCAGTACTTC. The rearrangement uses TRBV5-4 and TRBJ2-7; no clear D. This CDR3 has 13 amino acids. V was clipped by 2 bases and J by 4 bases, with 10 bases between them. Germline CDR1 SGHNT, CDR2 YYREEE (reference sequence).

The chain's CDR3 is CASSYFGLAPEQFF. The CDR3 DNA sequence: TGTGCCAGCAGTTACTTCGGACTAGCGCCTGAGCAGTTCTTC. V usage is TRBV6-2 or TRBV6-3 and J usage is TRBJ2-1, with 9 bases aligning to TRBD2. Germline V gene lookup returns CDR1 MNHEY and CDR2 SVGEGT. J gave up 9 bases and V 1 base, and 4 bases lay outside the gene matches. This CDR3 is 14 amino acids long.

V and J are TRBV5-1 and TRBJ1-1; D remains unclear. Trimming removed 5 bases from V and 3 bases from J, with 20 bases in between. CDR3 length: 16 residues. Germline values: CDR1 SGHRS, CDR2 YFSETQ. The CDR3 coding sequence is TGCGCCAGCAGAGAGGGATCGGGGATGGAGGACACTGAAGCTTTCTTT. The encoded protein is CASREGSGMEDTEAFF.

The chain combines TRBV7-2 with TRBJ2-1, with 9 bases matching TRBD2. J lost 8 bases, V lost 4 bases, and 9 bases had no gene match. Germline V gene sequence: CDR1 SGHTA, CDR2 FQGNSA. CDR3 length: 15 amino acids. The CDR3 DNA reads as TGTGCCAGCAGCTACGGCGGGGGGGCATTTGATGAGCAGTTCTTC. This encodes CASSYGGGAFDEQFF. Variable domain in full (rest from reference TRBV7-2 and TRBJ2-1): GAGVSQSPSNKVTEKGKDVELRCDPISGHTALYWYRQSLGQGLEFLIYFQGNSAPDKSGLPSDRFSAERTGGSVSTLTIQRTQQEDSAVYLCASSYGGGAFDEQFFGPGTRLTVL.